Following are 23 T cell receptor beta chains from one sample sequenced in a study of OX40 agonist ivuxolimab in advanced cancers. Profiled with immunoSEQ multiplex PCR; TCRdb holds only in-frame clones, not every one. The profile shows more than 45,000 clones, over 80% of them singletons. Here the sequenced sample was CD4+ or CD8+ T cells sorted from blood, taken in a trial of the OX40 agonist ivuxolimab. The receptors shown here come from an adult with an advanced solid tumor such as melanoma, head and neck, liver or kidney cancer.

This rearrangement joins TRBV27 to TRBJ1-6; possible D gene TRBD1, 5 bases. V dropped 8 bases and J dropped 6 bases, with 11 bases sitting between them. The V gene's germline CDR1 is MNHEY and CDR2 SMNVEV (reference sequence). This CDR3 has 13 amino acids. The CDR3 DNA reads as TGTGCCAGCTCGGTGGGGGGTAATTCACCCCTCCACTTT. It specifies CASSVGGNSPLHF.

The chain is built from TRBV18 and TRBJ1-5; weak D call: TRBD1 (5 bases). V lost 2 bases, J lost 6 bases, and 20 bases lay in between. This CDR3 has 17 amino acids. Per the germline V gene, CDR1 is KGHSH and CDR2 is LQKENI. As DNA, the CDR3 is TGTGCCAGCTCACCAGACACGGGGCGCGTTGGGGGTCAGCCCCAGCATTTT. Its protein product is CASSPDTGRVGGQPQHF.

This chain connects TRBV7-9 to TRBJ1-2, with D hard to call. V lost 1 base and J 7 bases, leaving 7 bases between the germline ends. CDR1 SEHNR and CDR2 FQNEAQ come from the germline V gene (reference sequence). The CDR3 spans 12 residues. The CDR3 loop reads CASSLEGGGYTF. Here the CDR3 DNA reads TGTGCCAGCAGCTTAGAGGGTGGTGGCTACACCTTC. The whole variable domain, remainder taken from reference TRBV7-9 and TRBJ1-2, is DTGVSQNPRHKITKRGQNVTFRCDPISEHNRLYWYRQTLGQGPEFLTYFQNEAQLEKSRLLSDRFSAERPKGSFSTLEIQRTEQGDSAMYLCASSLEGGGYTFGSGTRLTVV.

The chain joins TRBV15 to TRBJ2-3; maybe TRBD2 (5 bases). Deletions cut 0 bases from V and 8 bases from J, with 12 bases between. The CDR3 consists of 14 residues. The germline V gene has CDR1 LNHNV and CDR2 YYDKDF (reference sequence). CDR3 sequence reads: CATSRDLIGSTQYF. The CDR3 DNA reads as TGTGCCACCAGCAGAGATTTGATAGGGAGTACGCAGTATTTT.

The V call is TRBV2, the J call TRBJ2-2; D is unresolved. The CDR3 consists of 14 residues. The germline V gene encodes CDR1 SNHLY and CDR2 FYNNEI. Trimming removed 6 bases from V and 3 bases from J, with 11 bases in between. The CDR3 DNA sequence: TGTGCCAGCAGAGCAGACCAGGACACCGGGGAGCTGTTTTTT. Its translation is CASRADQDTGELFF.

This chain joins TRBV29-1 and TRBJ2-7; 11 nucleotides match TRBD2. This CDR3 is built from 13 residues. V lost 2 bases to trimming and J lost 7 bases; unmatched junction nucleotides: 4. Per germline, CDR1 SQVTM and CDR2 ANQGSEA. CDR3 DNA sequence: TGCAGCGTTGAACCACTAGCGGGAGCGGAGCAGTACTTC. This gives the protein CSVEPLAGAEQYF.

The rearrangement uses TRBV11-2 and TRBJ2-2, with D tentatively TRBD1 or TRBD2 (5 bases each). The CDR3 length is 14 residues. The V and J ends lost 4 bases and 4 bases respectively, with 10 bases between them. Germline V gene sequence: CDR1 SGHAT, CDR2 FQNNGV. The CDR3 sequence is CASSWDGFTGELFF. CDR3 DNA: TGTGCCAGCAGCTGGGACGGATTCACCGGGGAGCTGTTTTTT. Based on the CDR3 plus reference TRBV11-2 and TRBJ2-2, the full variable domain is EAGVAQSPRYKIIEKRQSVAFWCNPISGHATLYWYQQILGQGPKLLIQFQNNGVVDDSQLPKDRFSAERLKGVDSTLKIQPAKLEDSAVYLCASSWDGFTGELFFGEGSRLTVL.

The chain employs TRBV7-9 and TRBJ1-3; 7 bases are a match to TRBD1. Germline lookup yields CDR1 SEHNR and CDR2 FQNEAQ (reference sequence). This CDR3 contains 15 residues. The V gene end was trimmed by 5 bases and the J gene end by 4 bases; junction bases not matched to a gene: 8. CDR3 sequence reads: CASSLGGTVGNTIYF. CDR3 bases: TGTGCCAGCAGCCTCGGCGGGACAGTAGGAAACACCATATATTTT.

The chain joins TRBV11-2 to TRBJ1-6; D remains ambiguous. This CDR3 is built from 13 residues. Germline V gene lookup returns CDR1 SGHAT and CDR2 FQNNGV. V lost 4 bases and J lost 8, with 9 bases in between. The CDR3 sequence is CASSYKGDSPLHF. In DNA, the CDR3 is TGTGCCAGCAGCTACAAGGGAGATTCACCCCTCCACTTT.

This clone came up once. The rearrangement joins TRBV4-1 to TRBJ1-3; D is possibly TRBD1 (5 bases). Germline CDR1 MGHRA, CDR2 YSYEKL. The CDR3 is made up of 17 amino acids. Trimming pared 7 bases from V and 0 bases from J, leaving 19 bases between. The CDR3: CASTWGRQTSSGNTIYF. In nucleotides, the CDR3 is TGCGCCAGCACGTGGGGCAGACAGACAAGCTCTGGAAACACCATATATTTT.

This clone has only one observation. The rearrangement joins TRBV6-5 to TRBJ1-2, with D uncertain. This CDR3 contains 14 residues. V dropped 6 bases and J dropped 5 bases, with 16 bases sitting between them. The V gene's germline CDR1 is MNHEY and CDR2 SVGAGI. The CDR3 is CASRSDPGRYGYTF. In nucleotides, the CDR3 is TGTGCCAGCAGGTCCGACCCGGGTCGGTATGGCTACACCTTC.

CDR3 in DNA: TGTGCCAGCAGCTTGTATTGGGCAGGGGGATCGAACACTGAAGCTTTCTTT. Its protein is CASSLYWAGGSNTEAFF. The rearrangement links TRBV5-8 to TRBJ1-1; 7 nucleotides line up with TRBD1. Germline V gives CDR1 SGHTS, CDR2 YDEGEE. CDR3 size: 17 residues. V lost 1 base, J lost 1 base, and 10 bases stayed unmatched.

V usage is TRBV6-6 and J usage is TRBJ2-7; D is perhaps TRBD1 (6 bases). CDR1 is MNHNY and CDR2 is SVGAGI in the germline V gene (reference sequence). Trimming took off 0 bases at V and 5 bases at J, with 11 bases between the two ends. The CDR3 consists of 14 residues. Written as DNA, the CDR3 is TGTGCCAGCAGTTACTCGAGGGGGAACCACGAGCAGTACTTC. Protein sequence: CASSYSRGNHEQYF.

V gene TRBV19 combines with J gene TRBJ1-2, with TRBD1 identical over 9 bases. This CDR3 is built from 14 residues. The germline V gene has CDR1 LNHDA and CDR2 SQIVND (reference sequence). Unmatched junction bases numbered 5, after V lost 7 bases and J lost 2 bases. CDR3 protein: CASNLGQGNYGYTF. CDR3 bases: TGTGCCAGTAATCTGGGACAGGGAAACTATGGCTACACCTTC.

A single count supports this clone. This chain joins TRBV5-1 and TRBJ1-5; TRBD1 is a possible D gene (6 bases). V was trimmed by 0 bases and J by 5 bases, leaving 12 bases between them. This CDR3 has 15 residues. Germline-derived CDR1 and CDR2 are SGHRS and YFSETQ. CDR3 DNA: TGCGCCAGCAGCTTGGCAGGACAGACCCATCAGCCCCAGCATTTT. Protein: CASSLAGQTHQPQHF.

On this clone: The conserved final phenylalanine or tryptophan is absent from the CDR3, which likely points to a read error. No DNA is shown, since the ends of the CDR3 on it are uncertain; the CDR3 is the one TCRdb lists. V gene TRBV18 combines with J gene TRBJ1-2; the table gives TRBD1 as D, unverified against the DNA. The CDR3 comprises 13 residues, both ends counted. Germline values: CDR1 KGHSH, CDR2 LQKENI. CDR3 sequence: CASSPEDRGRIMP.

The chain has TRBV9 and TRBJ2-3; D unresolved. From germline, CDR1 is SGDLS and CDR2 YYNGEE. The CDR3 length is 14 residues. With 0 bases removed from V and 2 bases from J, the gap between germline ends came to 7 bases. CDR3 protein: CASSVGVATDTQYF. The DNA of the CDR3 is TGTGCCAGCAGCGTAGGGGTAGCCACAGATACGCAGTATTTT.

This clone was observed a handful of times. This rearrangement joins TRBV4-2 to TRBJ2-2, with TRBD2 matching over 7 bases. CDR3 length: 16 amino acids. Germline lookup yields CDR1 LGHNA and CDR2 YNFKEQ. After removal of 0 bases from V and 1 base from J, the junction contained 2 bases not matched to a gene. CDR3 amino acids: CASSQELAGNTGELFF. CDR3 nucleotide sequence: TGTGCCAGCAGCCAAGAATTAGCGGGGAACACCGGGGAGCTGTTTTTT.

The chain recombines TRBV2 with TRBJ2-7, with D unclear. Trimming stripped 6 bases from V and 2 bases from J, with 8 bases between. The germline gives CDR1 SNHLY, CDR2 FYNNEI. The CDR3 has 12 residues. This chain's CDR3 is CASRSAPYEQYF. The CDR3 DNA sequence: TGTGCCAGCAGGTCAGCACCCTACGAGCAGTACTTC.

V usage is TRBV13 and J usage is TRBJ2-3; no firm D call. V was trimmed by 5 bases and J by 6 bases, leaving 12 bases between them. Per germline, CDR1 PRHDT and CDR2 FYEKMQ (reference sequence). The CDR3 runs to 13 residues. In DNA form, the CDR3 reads TGTGCCAGCAGCACCTATGTAGATGATACGCAGTATTTT. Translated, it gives CASSTYVDDTQYF.

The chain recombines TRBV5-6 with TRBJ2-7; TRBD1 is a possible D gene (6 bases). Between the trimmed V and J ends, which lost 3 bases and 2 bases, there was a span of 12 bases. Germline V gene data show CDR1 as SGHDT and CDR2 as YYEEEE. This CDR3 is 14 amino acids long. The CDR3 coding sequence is TGTGCCAGCAGCTGGGGACACCCTACCTACGAGCAGTACTTC. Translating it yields CASSWGHPTYEQYF.

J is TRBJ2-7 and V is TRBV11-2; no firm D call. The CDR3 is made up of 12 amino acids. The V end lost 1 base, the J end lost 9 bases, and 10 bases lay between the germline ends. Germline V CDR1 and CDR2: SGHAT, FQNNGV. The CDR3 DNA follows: TGTGCCAGCAGCTTAGTTGTCCCGACGCAGTACTTC. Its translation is CASSLVVPTQYF. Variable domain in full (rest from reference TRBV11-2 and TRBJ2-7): EAGVAQSPRYKIIEKRQSVAFWCNPISGHATLYWYQQILGQGPKLLIQFQNNGVVDDSQLPKDRFSAERLKGVDSTLKIQPAKLEDSAVYLCASSLVVPTQYFGPGTRLTVT.

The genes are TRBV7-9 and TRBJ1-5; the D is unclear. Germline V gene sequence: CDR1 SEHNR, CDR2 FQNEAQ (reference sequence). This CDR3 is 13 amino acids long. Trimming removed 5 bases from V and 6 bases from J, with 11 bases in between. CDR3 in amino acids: CASSPSASQPQHF. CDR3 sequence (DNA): TGTGCCAGCAGCCCCTCGGCGAGTCAGCCCCAGCATTTT.